The rows below give T cell receptor beta chains drawn from one sample of a study of T cells in Graves' hyperthyroidism and ophthalmopathy. In TCRdb, the multiplex PCR reads were re-called with MiXCR into one record per CDR3 protein. This table has around 700,000 distinct CDR3 sequences, 18% appearing once. Input material: blood. The receptors shown here come from a woman in her forties or fifties with Graves' hyperthyroidism that later progressed to Graves' ophthalmopathy. CDR3s include the opening cysteine and the closing phenylalanine or tryptophan. The D gene is left open where the match is weak. Where a row states a size, it is once, few, many or the class of an expanded clone; other rows omit it.

clone size: -
J gene: TRBJ1-2
V gene: TRBV5-8
D gene: -
CDR3 DNA: TGTGCCAGCAGCTTCCGGGACCCAATATATGGCTACACCTTC
CDR3 protein: CASSFRDPIYGYTF

clone size: -
J gene: TRBJ2-1
V gene: TRBV15
D gene: -
CDR3 DNA: TGTGCCACCAGCAGTGGCTATGAGCAGTTCTTC
CDR3 protein: CATSSGYEQFF

clone size: many
J gene: TRBJ2-1
V gene: TRBV3-1
D gene: -
CDR3 DNA: TGTGCCAGCAGCCAAGATGTACTAAACTACAATGAGCAGTTCTTC
CDR3 protein: CASSQDVLNYNEQFF

clone size: many
J gene: TRBJ2-3
V gene: TRBV3-1
D gene: -
CDR3 DNA: TGTGCCAGCAGCCGAAGGGGGACGGTTAGCACAGATACGCAGTATTTT
CDR3 protein: CASSRRGTVSTDTQYF

clone size: many
J gene: TRBJ1-1
V gene: TRBV5-1
D gene: -
CDR3 DNA: TGCGCCAGCAGCTTGGAAGTCACCTTGAACACTGAAGCTTTCTTT
CDR3 protein: CASSLEVTLNTEAFF

clone size: -
J gene: TRBJ1-6
V gene: TRBV2
D gene: TRBD1
CDR3 DNA: TGTGCCAGCAGTGTCAGGGGGCTGGAGGAGTACCACTTT
CDR3 protein: CASSVRGLEEYHF

clone size: -
J gene: TRBJ1-6
V gene: TRBV2
D gene: -
CDR3 DNA: TGTGCCAGCAGTGTTAGCGTTTCCTATTCACCCCTCCACTTT
CDR3 protein: CASSVSVSYSPLHF

clone size: -
J gene: TRBJ2-2
V gene: TRBV6-1
D gene: -
CDR3 DNA: TGTGCCAGCAGGCGCACTCCAGACGGGGCGAACACCGGGGAGCTGTTTTTT
CDR3 protein: CASRRTPDGANTGELFF

clone size: few
J gene: TRBJ2-1
V gene: TRBV5-1
D gene: -
CDR3 DNA: TGCGCCAGCATCGGGGGCGGCAATGAGCAGTTCTTC
CDR3 protein: CASIGGGNEQFF

clone size: few
J gene: TRBJ2-3
V gene: TRBV29-1
D gene: -
CDR3 DNA: TGCAGCGTTGAATTCGGCGGGGAACCTAGCACAGATACGCAGTATTTT
CDR3 protein: CSVEFGGEPSTDTQYF

clone size: once
J gene: TRBJ2-5
V gene: TRBV15
D gene: -
CDR3 DNA: TGTGCCACCAGCAGAGACAGGGTGACAGAGACCCAGTACTTC
CDR3 protein: CATSRDRVTETQYF

clone size: -
J gene: TRBJ2-2
V gene: TRBV29-1
D gene: -
CDR3 DNA: TGCAGCGTTGGAAGGGAAGCGGGGGAGCTGTTTTTT
CDR3 protein: CSVGREAGELFF

clone size: -
J gene: TRBJ1-6
V gene: TRBV19
D gene: -
CDR3 DNA: TGTGCCAGTAGTATCGGACAGATCGATAATTCACCCCTCCACTTT
CDR3 protein: CASSIGQIDNSPLHF

clone size: -
J gene: TRBJ2-1
V gene: TRBV5-1
D gene: TRBD2
CDR3 DNA: TGCGCCAGCAGCACAGGACTTAAGGGACTAGCGGGGGCCCGCAATGAGCAGTTCTTC
CDR3 protein: CASSTGLKGLAGARNEQFF

clone size: -
J gene: TRBJ1-2
V gene: TRBV5-1
D gene: -
CDR3 DNA: TGCGCCAGCAGCCAAGAAGCCCAGACCAGCTATGGCTACACCTTC
CDR3 protein: CASSQEAQTSYGYTF

clone size: few
J gene: TRBJ2-2
V gene: TRBV12-3/TRBV12-4
D gene: TRBD2
CDR3 DNA: TGTGCCAGCAGCCACCGAGGGCGGCTAGCGGGGGGGACCGGGGAGCTGTTTTTT
CDR3 protein: CASSHRGRLAGGTGELFF

clone size: -
J gene: TRBJ1-6
V gene: TRBV29-1
D gene: -
CDR3 DNA: TGCAGCGCTGGAGTGTCAGGGGAAGCACCCCTCCACTTT
CDR3 protein: CSAGVSGEAPLHF

clone size: -
J gene: TRBJ2-7
V gene: TRBV20-1
D gene: -
CDR3 DNA: TGCAGCCCTAGGGGGGACAGTTCCTACGAGCAGTACTTC
CDR3 protein: CSPRGDSSYEQYF

clone size: -
J gene: TRBJ2-7
V gene: TRBV27
D gene: TRBD2
CDR3 DNA: TGTGCCAGCAGTTTACCCGGGCTAGCGGGGGGTGAGCAGTACTTC
CDR3 protein: CASSLPGLAGGEQYF

clone size: many
J gene: TRBJ2-7
V gene: TRBV11-2
D gene: -
CDR3 DNA: TGTGCCAGCAGCTTAGTAAGTTCGGGGGCCTCCTACGAGCAGTACTTC
CDR3 protein: CASSLVSSGASYEQYF

clone size: many
J gene: TRBJ2-2
V gene: TRBV3-1
D gene: TRBD1
CDR3 DNA: TGTGCCAGCAGCCAAGTGGGGCCAGGGGGCGCGGGCACCGGGGAGCTGTTTTTT
CDR3 protein: CASSQVGPGGAGTGELFF

clone size: few
J gene: TRBJ2-4
V gene: TRBV3-1
D gene: TRBD2
CDR3 DNA: TGTGCCAGCAGCCTAGCGGGGGGGAAAAACATTCAGTACTTC
CDR3 protein: CASSLAGGKNIQYF

clone size: few
J gene: TRBJ2-1
V gene: TRBV6-1
D gene: TRBD1
CDR3 DNA: TGTGCCAGCAGTGGACAGGGGTTCAGTGAGCAGTTCTTC
CDR3 protein: CASSGQGFSEQFF

clone size: -
J gene: TRBJ1-3
V gene: TRBV5-6
D gene: -
CDR3 DNA: TGTGCCAGCAGCCTGAGGGGACTGAGAAACACCATATATTTT
CDR3 protein: CASSLRGLRNTIYF